Listed here is a single T cell receptor beta chain. Its specificity is unknown. The data derive from a study of CD8 T cells in ankylosing spondylitis. The V gene end was trimmed by 4 bases and the J gene end by 5 bases; junction bases not matched to a gene: 8. Germline V CDR1 and CDR2: MDHEN, SYDVKM. The CDR3 is 15 residues long. Researchers built TCR beta libraries using quantitative 5'-RACE with molecular barcodes. TCRdb itself ran the 5' RACE reads through MiXCR, one entry per CDR3 protein. Of roughly 440,000 distinct CDR3 sequences listed, about 15% are singletons. General study findings and limits: Researchers reportedly found disease-linked clones significantly enriched in matched ankylosing spondylitis synovial fluid. Reports of some motif variants in reactive arthritis synovial fluid and blood predate this one. Seven to nine highly homologous variants formed a TCR beta motif that appeared characteristic of ankylosing spondylitis blood. CD8+ disease-linked clones were present at relatively low frequencies in blood.

Sequenced sample: blood, either unsorted or a sorted T cell fraction (not recorded which). The chain uses TRBV28 and TRBJ1-3; 7 bases fit TRBD1. This clonotype was sampled from a male donor with ankylosing spondylitis. The CDR3 region has the DNA TGTGCCAGCAGTTCCCAGACAGGGCTTAGAAACACCATATATTTT. Translating gives CASSSQTGLRNTIYF.